Listed below are T cell receptor beta chains from one sample, sequenced in a study of human T cells and chemical hapten exposure. From the RACE reads, TCRdb called clonotypes with MiXCR, one entry per CDR3 protein. The sample shows 40,000 to 65,000 distinct CDR3 sequences, approximately 11% of them seen only once. The sample here was whole blood, taken in connection with sensitization to the hapten diphenylcyclopropenone (DPC). These receptors were collected from a woman aged 40 to 49 with alopecia areata. Some clones in this sample may be carry-over from other donors' samples. Each CDR3 is given with its conserved first and last residue. A D gene is named only where the DNA matches it firmly. Size is omitted from some rows. Given values are once, few, many or a class for expanded clones.

. | TRBJ2-7 | . | 12 | TRBV9 | TGTGCCAGCAGCCCGGATAACTACGAGCAGTACTTC | CASSPDNYEQYF
. | TRBJ1-1 | few | 10 | TRBV29-1 | TGCAGCGGAATGGGGCAGAGGGCTTTCTTT | CSGMGQRAFF
. | TRBJ2-5 | . | 15 | TRBV13 | TGTGCCAGCAGCTTAGTGGGCCTGCCACAAGAGACCCAGTACTTC | CASSLVGLPQETQYF
TRBD2 | TRBJ2-1 | many | 14 | TRBV11-3 | TGTGCCAGCAGCTTGCGGGAGGACTACAATGAGCAGTTCTTC | CASSLREDYNEQFF
. | TRBJ2-7 | . | 11 | TRBV2 | TGTGCCAGCAGTCCTACCTACGAGCAGTACTTC | CASSPTYEQYF
. | TRBJ1-1 | many | 15 | TRBV9 | TGTGCCAGCAGCGTAGGAGGATCTGGGCGGACTGAAGCTTTCTTT | CASSVGGSGRTEAFF
TRBD1 | TRBJ2-7 | . | 16 | TRBV7-9 | TGTGCCAGCACACCTAAGGACAGGGAAGGCACCTACGAGCAGTACTTC | CASTPKDREGTYEQYF
TRBD1 | TRBJ2-2 | . | 16 | TRBV24-1 | TGTGCCACCAGTGATCCCGGGACAGGTTACACCGGGGAGCTGTTTTTT | CATSDPGTGYTGELFF
. | TRBJ1-5 | few | 15 | TRBV19 | TGTGCCAGTAGCGAGGGAACAGTTAGCAATCAGCCCCAGCATTTT | CASSEGTVSNQPQHF
. | TRBJ1-6 | many | 14 | TRBV19 | TGTGCCAGCACGGCGGTAATCTATAATTCACCCCTCCACTTT | CASTAVIYNSPLHF
TRBD1 | TRBJ1-5 | . | 19 | TRBV6-1 | TGTGCCAGCACTGGCTTTAACAGGGGGCGCACTGGTAGCAATCAGCCCCAGCATTTT | CASTGFNRGRTGSNQPQHF
. | TRBJ2-6 | . | 15 | TRBV6-1 | TGTGCCAGCAGTGAGACCTTAACGGGGGCCAACGTCCTGACTTTC | CASSETLTGANVLTF
TRBD1 | TRBJ1-4 | . | 14 | TRBV7-9 | TGTGCCAGCAGCATGGGACAGGGGGCCGAAAAACTGTTTTTT | CASSMGQGAEKLFF
. | TRBJ2-6 | few | 14 | TRBV28 | TGTGCCAGCAGTGGGACGGCTGGGGCCAACGTCCTGACTTTC | CASSGTAGANVLTF
. | TRBJ2-3 | few | 14 | TRBV20-1 | TGCAGTGCTCCCTGGGACGGTAGCACAGATACGCAGTATTTT | CSAPWDGSTDTQYF
. | TRBJ2-1 | many | 15 | TRBV7-9 | TGTGCCAGCATCCCCCGGGGGGCCCCCAGCAATGAGCAGTTCTTC | CASIPRGAPSNEQFF
TRBD1 | TRBJ2-4 | . | 14 | TRBV27 | TGTGCCAGCAGTTCGACAGGGGGGCGAAACATTCAGTACTTC | CASSSTGGRNIQYF
. | TRBJ2-1 | . | 15 | TRBV6-2/TRBV6-3 | TGTGCCAGCAGTTACCTGGCGGTTACCTACAATGAGCAGTTCTTC | CASSYLAVTYNEQFF
TRBD1 | TRBJ2-1 | . | 15 | TRBV4-2 | TGTGCCAGCAGCCAACAATTCGGACAGGGAAATGAGCAGTTCTTC | CASSQQFGQGNEQFF
TRBD1 | TRBJ2-5 | . | 13 | TRBV6-2/TRBV6-3 | TGTGCCAGCACCGGACAGGGTGTGGAGACCCAGTACTTC | CASTGQGVETQYF
. | TRBJ1-1 | few | 12 | TRBV10-2 | TGCGCCAGCACCCGACAGTCAGGAGAAGCTTTCTTT | CASTRQSGEAFF
. | TRBJ2-7 | . | 13 | TRBV7-9 | TGTGCCAGCAGCTTACAGGGGACCTACGAGCAGTACTTC | CASSLQGTYEQYF
. | TRBJ2-7 | . | 15 | TRBV11-2 | TGTGCCAGCAGCCAACGGACGGAGAGCTCCTACGAGCAGTACTTC | CASSQRTESSYEQYF
. | TRBJ2-1 | . | 15 | TRBV7-8 | TGTGCCAGCAGCTTAGGTCTCGACTACCTCAATGAGCAGTTCTTC | CASSLGLDYLNEQFF
. | TRBJ1-1 | few | 13 | TRBV20-1 | TGCAGTGCTGTAGACAGTGACAACACTGAAGCTTTCTTT | CSAVDSDNTEAFF
. | TRBJ2-2 | . | 15 | TRBV10-3 | TGTGCCATCAGTCAGGACTACGCGAACACCGGGGAGCTGTTTTTT | CAISQDYANTGELFF
TRBD2 | TRBJ2-1 | . | 13 | TRBV9 | TGTGCCAGCAGCGTAGCTACGACTAGCGGGAAAGTCTTC | CASSVATTSGKVF
. | TRBJ1-5 | few | 13 | TRBV2 | TGTGCCAGCAACTTAAGGGGCTATCAGCCCCAGCATTTT | CASNLRGYQPQHF
TRBD2 | TRBJ2-1 | few | 16 | TRBV10-1 | TGCGCCAGCAGTGAGTCGTCTAGCGGCTCCTACAATGAGCAGTTCTTC | CASSESSSGSYNEQFF
. | TRBJ2-2 | . | 12 | TRBV6-5 | TGTGCCAGCAGCCCCGACACCGGGGAGCTGTTTTTT | CASSPDTGELFF
. | TRBJ2-3 | few | 14 | TRBV20-1 | TGCAGTGCTGATCGTAGTGAGCAAACAGATACGCAGTATTTT | CSADRSEQTDTQYF
TRBD1 | TRBJ2-5 | . | 15 | TRBV12-3/TRBV12-4 | TGTGCCAGCAGAGGAGGGACAGGGTCCCAAGAGACCCAGTACTTC | CASRGGTGSQETQYF
. | TRBJ2-3 | . | 11 | TRBV6-5 | TGTGCCAGCGGGTACACAGATACGCAGTATTTT | CASGYTDTQYF
TRBD1 | TRBJ1-1 | many | 13 | TRBV27 | TGTGCCAGCAGTGCGCGACAGGGACAATTGGCTTTCTTT | CASSARQGQLAFF
TRBD1 | TRBJ2-1 | few | 12 | TRBV4-1 | TGCGCCACCTCGGACAGGGGCAATGAGCAGTTCTTC | CATSDRGNEQFF
. | TRBJ2-7 | few | 14 | TRBV12-3/TRBV12-4 | TGTGCCAGCAGTTTGGGCGTGACGGCCTACGAGCAGTACTTC | CASSLGVTAYEQYF
. | TRBJ2-6 | many | 17 | TRBV6-2/TRBV6-3 | TGTGCCAGCAGTTACAGGACACCAAGCTCTGGGGCCAACGTCCTGACTTTC | CASSYRTPSSGANVLTF
. | TRBJ2-7 | . | 11 | TRBV28 | TGTGCCAGCAGTTCAGCAGCCGAGCAGTACTTC | CASSSAAEQYF